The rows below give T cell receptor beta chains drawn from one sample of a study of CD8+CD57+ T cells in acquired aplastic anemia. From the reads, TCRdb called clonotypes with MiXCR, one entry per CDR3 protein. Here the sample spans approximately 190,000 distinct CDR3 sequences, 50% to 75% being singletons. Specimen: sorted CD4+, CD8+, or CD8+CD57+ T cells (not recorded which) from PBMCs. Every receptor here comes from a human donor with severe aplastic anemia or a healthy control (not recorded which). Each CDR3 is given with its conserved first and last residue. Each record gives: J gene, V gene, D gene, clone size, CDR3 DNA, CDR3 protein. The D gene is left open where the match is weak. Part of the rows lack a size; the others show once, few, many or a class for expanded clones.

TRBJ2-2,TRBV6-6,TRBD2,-,TGTGCCAGCAGTGCAGGACTAGCGGGGGAGCTGTTTTTT,CASSAGLAGELFF
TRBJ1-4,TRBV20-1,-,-,TGCAGCCCCGGGCAGGGGAATGAAAAACTGTTTTTT,CSPGQGNEKLFF
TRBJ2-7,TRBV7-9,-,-,TGTGCCAGCAGTTTGGGTCCAGGGACCACCTACTACGAGCAGTACTTC,CASSLGPGTTYYEQYF
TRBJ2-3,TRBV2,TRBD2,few,TGTGCCAGCAGTGAAGACTCAGCTAGCGGGGGGGCACATACGCAGTATTTT,CASSEDSASGGAHTQYF
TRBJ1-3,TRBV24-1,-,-,TGTGCCACCAGTGACTCCGGAAACACCATATATTTT,CATSDSGNTIYF
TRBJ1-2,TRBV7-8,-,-,TGTGCCAGCAGCTTAGACCGTTTAGGAGACTATGGCTACACCTTC,CASSLDRLGDYGYTF
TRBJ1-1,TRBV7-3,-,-,TGTGCCACCTCGGGTAGTATGAACACTGAAGCTTTCTTT,CATSGSMNTEAFF
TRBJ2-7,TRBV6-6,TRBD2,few,TGTGCCAGCTTCCCTAGCGGGGGAAGCTACGAGCAGTACTTC,CASFPSGGSYEQYF
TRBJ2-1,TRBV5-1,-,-,TGCGCCAGCAGCTTGGGGGGGCCGGATCACAATGAGCAGTTCTTC,CASSLGGPDHNEQFF
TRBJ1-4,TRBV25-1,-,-,TGTGCCAGCACCAGGGACCAGATAAATGAAAAACTGTTTTTT,CASTRDQINEKLFF
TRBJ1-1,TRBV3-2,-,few,TGTGCCAGCAGCCAAGACGGGGTGAACACTGAAGCTTTCTTT,CASSQDGVNTEAFF
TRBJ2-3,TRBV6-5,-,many,TGTGCCAGCAGCCTTTCAGATACGCAGTATTTT,CASSLSDTQYF
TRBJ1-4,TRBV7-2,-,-,TGTGCCAGCAGCTCCCGCCCGACAACTAATGAAAAACTGTTTTTT,CASSSRPTTNEKLFF
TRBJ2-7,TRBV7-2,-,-,TGTGCCAGCAGCCCAGCGGGACAGGTGGTCCCCTACGAGCAGTACTTC,CASSPAGQVVPYEQYF
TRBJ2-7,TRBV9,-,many,TGTGCCAGCAGCGTGGGAGAGGGCTACGAGCAGTACTTC,CASSVGEGYEQYF
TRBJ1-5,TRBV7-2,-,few,TGTGCCAGCAGCCCTGAAGCCAATCAGCCCCAGCATTTT,CASSPEANQPQHF
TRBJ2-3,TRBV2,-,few,TGTGCCAGCAGTGTCACAGATACGCAGTATTTT,CASSVTDTQYF
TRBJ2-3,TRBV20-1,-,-,TGCAGTGCTATTCGGGGTAGCACAGATACGCAGTATTTT,CSAIRGSTDTQYF
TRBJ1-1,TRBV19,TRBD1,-,TGTGCCAGTACCCTGGGACAGCAGAACACTGAAGCTCTCTTT,CASTLGQQNTEALF
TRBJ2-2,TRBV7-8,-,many,TGTGCCAGCAGCTTAGGAGGGACCACTGAGCTGTTTTTT,CASSLGGTTELFF
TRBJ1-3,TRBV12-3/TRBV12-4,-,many,TGTGCCAGCAGCCAAACCCTGGTCTCTGGAAACACCATATATTTT,CASSQTLVSGNTIYF
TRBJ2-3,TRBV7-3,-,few,TGTGCCAGCAGCGACGGGCGGCTAGGGGGCACAGATACGCAGTATTTT,CASSDGRLGGTDTQYF
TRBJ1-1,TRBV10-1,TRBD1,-,TGCGCCAGCCAGGGGGACCTGAACACTGAAGCTTTCTTT,CASQGDLNTEAFF
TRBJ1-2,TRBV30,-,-,TGTGCCTGGAGTCCTCAGCGTAAGGGTGGCTACACCTTC,CAWSPQRKGGYTF
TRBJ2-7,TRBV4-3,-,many,TGCGCCAGCAGCCAAGATAAGTCCGGTGGTGGGTACGAGCAGTACTTC,CASSQDKSGGGYEQYF
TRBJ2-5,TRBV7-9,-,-,TGTGCCAGCAGCCCCCCCGGTATGGGAAAAGAGACCCAGTACTTC,CASSPPGMGKETQYF
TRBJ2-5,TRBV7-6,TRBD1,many,TGTGCCAGCAGCTTAGCGGGGGACAGGGGCGCGGGAGAGACCCAGTACTTC,CASSLAGDRGAGETQYF
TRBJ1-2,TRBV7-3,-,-,TGTGCCAGCAGCCTAAGGCCTCAGGGAAATGGCTACACCTTC,CASSLRPQGNGYTF
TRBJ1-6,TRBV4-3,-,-,TGCGCCAGCAGCCAAGAGGGGCAGGGCGGTGAGGCCCTCCACTTT,CASSQEGQGGEALHF
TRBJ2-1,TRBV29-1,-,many,TGCAGCGTTGAAGATCCTCACAAGAGGAGCTCCTACAATGAGCAGTTCTTC,CSVEDPHKRSSYNEQFF
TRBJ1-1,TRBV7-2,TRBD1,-,TGTGCCAGCAGCTTGATGGGACAGGGATCTTCTGAAGCTTTCTTT,CASSLMGQGSSEAFF
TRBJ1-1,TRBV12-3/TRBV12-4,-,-,TGTGCCAGCAGTAGGGTAGCGGTTTCGGAAGCTTTCTTT,CASSRVAVSEAFF
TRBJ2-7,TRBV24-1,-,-,TGTGCCAGCTCACCACCGTCAAGGGTCCCCTACGAGCAGTACTTC,CASSPPSRVPYEQYF
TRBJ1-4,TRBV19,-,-,TGTGCCAGTAGTACTAAACAGACAGGAGGGAATGAAAAACTGTTTTTT,CASSTKQTGGNEKLFF
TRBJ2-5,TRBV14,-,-,TGTGCCAGCAGCCAAGAGCTTGGGCCTGACGAGGCACAGTACTTC,CASSQELGPDEAQYF
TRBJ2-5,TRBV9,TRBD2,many,TGTGCCAGCAGCGTCCTAGGACTAGCGGAAGAGACCCAGTACTTC,CASSVLGLAEETQYF
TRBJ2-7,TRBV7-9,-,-,TGTGCCAGCAGCACCCTACAGGGTCCCTACGAGCAGTACTTC,CASSTLQGPYEQYF
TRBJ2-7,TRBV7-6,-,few,TGTGCCAGCAGCACGGACAGACCCTACGAGCAGTACTTC,CASSTDRPYEQYF